This is a list of T cell receptor beta chains from one sample in a study of T cells after yellow fever vaccination. From the 5' RACE reads, TCRdb called clonotypes with MiXCR, one entry per CDR3 protein. The sample shows about 630,000 distinct CDR3 sequences, 12% of them seen only once. The sample was PBMCs, taken on the day of the yellow fever booster vaccination. The source of these receptors is a man aged 30 to 45 who received the YFV17D yellow fever vaccine. CDR3s include the opening cysteine and the closing phenylalanine or tryptophan. The order of the fields is D gene, clone size, J gene, V gene, CDR3 protein, CDR3 DNA. The D gene is left open where the match is weak. Rows give clone size only sometimes, using once, few, many, or a class for an expanded clone.

D: TRBD2; size: -; J: TRBJ2-1; V: TRBV5-1; CDR3: CASRGLAVSYNEQFF; DNA: TGCGCCAGCAGAGGACTAGCGGTCTCCTACAATGAGCAGTTCTTC
D: -; size: -; J: TRBJ2-6; V: TRBV10-3; CDR3: CAIREASGANVLTF; DNA: TGTGCCATCAGGGAGGCCTCTGGGGCCAACGTCCTGACTTTC
D: -; size: few; J: TRBJ1-1; V: TRBV10-3; CDR3: CAISRNRENTEAFF; DNA: TGTGCCATCAGTAGAAACAGGGAGAACACTGAAGCTTTCTTT
D: -; size: -; J: TRBJ2-3; V: TRBV29-1; CDR3: CSVEDLGDIGTDTQYF; DNA: TGCAGCGTTGAAGACCTTGGGGACATCGGCACAGATACGCAGTATTTT
D: -; size: -; J: TRBJ2-2; V: TRBV7-3; CDR3: CASSLTSGPTGELFF; DNA: TGTGCCAGCAGCTTAACGAGCGGGCCCACCGGGGAGCTGTTTTTT
D: TRBD2; size: -; J: TRBJ2-7; V: TRBV28; CDR3: CASSSSGTIISWISYEQYF; DNA: TGTGCCAGCAGTTCTAGCGGGACCATTATCAGTTGGATATCCTACGAGCAGTACTTC
D: -; size: many; J: TRBJ1-5; V: TRBV7-2; CDR3: CASSLNNQPQHF; DNA: TGTGCCAGCAGCCTGAATAATCAGCCCCAGCATTTT
D: TRBD2; size: -; J: TRBJ2-1; V: TRBV5-1; CDR3: CASRDELAGPSGQFF; DNA: TGCGCCAGCAGAGATGAACTAGCGGGACCCTCTGGGCAGTTCTTC
D: TRBD2; size: -; J: TRBJ2-5; V: TRBV12-3/TRBV12-4; CDR3: CASSPLLLAGWETQYF; DNA: TGTGCCAGCAGTCCCCTCCTATTAGCGGGATGGGAGACCCAGTACTTC
D: TRBD2; size: -; J: TRBJ2-2; V: TRBV2; CDR3: CATLGGGVTGELFF; DNA: TGTGCCACCCTGGGGGGGGGTGTCACCGGGGAGCTGTTTTTT
D: -; size: few; J: TRBJ1-4; V: TRBV9; CDR3: CASSGGVNEKLFF; DNA: TGTGCCAGCAGTGGGGGGGTTAATGAAAAACTGTTTTTT
D: -; size: -; J: TRBJ1-5; V: TRBV20-1; CDR3: CSARAPGGLGQPQHF; DNA: TGCAGTGCTAGGGCCCCGGGGGGGCTCGGTCAGCCCCAGCATTTT
D: -; size: few; J: TRBJ2-5; V: TRBV7-8; CDR3: CASSLWSGPQETQYF; DNA: TGTGCCAGCAGCTTATGGTCCGGACCCCAAGAGACCCAGTACTTC
D: -; size: once; J: TRBJ2-7; V: TRBV28; CDR3: CASSSSAGTSWYEQYF; DNA: TGTGCCAGCAGTTCCTCAGCAGGAACCTCGTGGTACGAGCAGTACTTC
D: TRBD2; size: few; J: TRBJ2-7; V: TRBV9; CDR3: CAGTSGTYEQYF; DNA: TGTGCAGGGACTAGCGGAACCTACGAGCAGTACTTC
D: -; size: -; J: TRBJ2-1; V: TRBV5-1; CDR3: CASSGDLPELNEQFF; DNA: TGCGCCAGCAGCGGGGACCTACCGGAGCTCAATGAGCAGTTCTTC
D: TRBD1; size: few; J: TRBJ2-7; V: TRBV29-1; CDR3: CSVAPDRGREQYF; DNA: TGCAGCGTGGCCCCGGACAGGGGTCGCGAGCAGTACTTC
D: -; size: -; J: TRBJ1-1; V: TRBV20-1; CDR3: CSARSTGVNTEAFF; DNA: TGCAGTGCTAGATCCACCGGGGTGAACACTGAAGCTTTCTTT
D: -; size: -; J: TRBJ2-5; V: TRBV4-3; CDR3: CATSKASGIHEKTQYF; DNA: TGCGCCACCTCCAAGGCGTCTGGGATCCATGAAAAGACCCAGTACTTC
D: TRBD2; size: many; J: TRBJ2-7; V: TRBV10-3; CDR3: CALGLAGEEQYF; DNA: TGTGCCCTCGGTTTAGCGGGAGAAGAGCAGTACTTC
D: -; size: -; J: TRBJ1-1; V: TRBV4-3; CDR3: CASSGVGTEAFF; DNA: TGCGCCAGCTCCGGGGTGGGCACTGAAGCTTTCTTT
D: -; size: few; J: TRBJ2-1; V: TRBV3-1; CDR3: CASISGGGNEQFF; DNA: TGTGCCAGCATAAGCGGAGGTGGGAATGAGCAGTTCTTC
D: -; size: few; J: TRBJ2-7; V: TRBV29-1; CDR3: CSVESASYEQYF; DNA: TGCAGCGTTGAGAGCGCGTCCTACGAGCAGTACTTC
D: TRBD1; size: -; J: TRBJ2-5; V: TRBV19; CDR3: CASSIWDRDETQYF; DNA: TGTGCCAGTAGTATTTGGGACAGGGATGAGACCCAGTACTTC
D: TRBD2; size: few; J: TRBJ2-7; V: TRBV7-2; CDR3: CASSYTGTSGSYEQYF; DNA: TGTGCCAGCAGTTACACCGGGACTAGCGGATCCTACGAGCAGTACTTC
D: -; size: few; J: TRBJ2-1; V: TRBV7-2; CDR3: CASSLDGRSSYNEQFF; DNA: TGTGCCAGCAGCTTAGACGGCCGAAGCTCCTACAATGAGCAGTTCTTC
D: -; size: -; J: TRBJ2-7; V: TRBV5-1; CDR3: CASSLRGTLSYEQYF; DNA: TGCGCCAGCAGCTTAAGGGGGACCCTTTCCTACGAGCAGTACTTC
D: TRBD1; size: -; J: TRBJ2-1; V: TRBV7-6; CDR3: CASSLDPGGRKNEQFF; DNA: TGTGCCAGCAGCTTAGATCCAGGGGGTAGGAAAAATGAGCAGTTCTTC
D: TRBD2; size: few; J: TRBJ2-1; V: TRBV4-3; CDR3: CASSPRGVAGGGSEQFF; DNA: TGCGCCAGCAGCCCCCGAGGGGTAGCGGGAGGAGGGAGTGAGCAGTTCTTC
D: TRBD2; size: -; J: TRBJ2-7; V: TRBV10-3; CDR3: CAINGLAEEQYF; DNA: TGTGCCATCAACGGACTAGCAGAGGAGCAGTACTTC
D: -; size: -; J: TRBJ2-2; V: TRBV7-3; CDR3: CASSLNPLGATGELFF; DNA: TGTGCCAGCAGCCTCAATCCGCTAGGGGCCACCGGGGAGCTGTTTTTT
D: TRBD2; size: few; J: TRBJ2-7; V: TRBV10-3; CDR3: CAISEGLAGQQSYEQYF; DNA: TGTGCCATCAGTGAGGGACTAGCGGGACAACAATCCTACGAGCAGTACTTC
D: -; size: few; J: TRBJ2-7; V: TRBV12-3/TRBV12-4; CDR3: CASSSSWEQYF; DNA: TGTGCCAGCAGCTCCAGCTGGGAGCAGTACTTC
D: -; size: -; J: TRBJ2-2; V: TRBV27; CDR3: CASTGWRGTNTGELFF; DNA: TGTGCCAGCACTGGATGGCGGGGAACGAACACCGGGGAGCTGTTTTTT
D: TRBD1; size: few; J: TRBJ1-5; V: TRBV6-1; CDR3: CASSRDRGDQPQHF; DNA: TGTGCCAGCAGCCGTGACAGGGGGGATCAGCCCCAGCATTTT
D: -; size: once; J: TRBJ1-1; V: TRBV7-9; CDR3: CASSLAPDTEAFF; DNA: TGTGCCAGCAGCTTAGCGCCGGACACTGAAGCTTTCTTT
D: TRBD1; size: -; J: TRBJ2-1; V: TRBV4-2; CDR3: CASSQDIGQGKNEQFF; DNA: TGTGCCAGCAGCCAAGATATAGGACAGGGGAAGAATGAGCAGTTCTTC
D: TRBD2; size: many; J: TRBJ2-5; V: TRBV20-1; CDR3: CSATSGQETQYF; DNA: TGCAGTGCTACTAGCGGGCAAGAGACCCAGTACTTC
D: -; size: few; J: TRBJ2-5; V: TRBV7-2; CDR3: CASRTGTETQYF; DNA: TGTGCCAGCAGAACAGGGACGGAGACCCAGTACTTC
D: -; size: few; J: TRBJ1-2; V: TRBV20-1; CDR3: CSARHPRDYGYTF; DNA: TGCAGTGCTCGCCACCCAAGGGACTATGGCTACACCTTC
D: -; size: -; J: TRBJ2-3; V: TRBV7-3; CDR3: CASSHRQRTDTQYF; DNA: TGTGCCAGCAGCCACCGACAGCGCACAGATACGCAGTATTTT
D: -; size: few; J: TRBJ2-1; V: TRBV12-3/TRBV12-4; CDR3: CASSLTRTHNEQFF; DNA: TGTGCCAGCAGTTTAACTAGGACCCACAATGAGCAGTTCTTC
D: -; size: -; J: TRBJ1-2; V: TRBV4-3; CDR3: CASSLRGQTSNYGYTF; DNA: TGCGCCAGCAGCCTCCGTGGGCAGACCAGTAACTATGGCTACACCTTC
D: TRBD2; size: -; J: TRBJ2-1; V: TRBV5-5; CDR3: CASSLEFAAGVQEQFF; DNA: TGTGCCAGCAGCTTGGAGTTCGCAGCGGGAGTTCAGGAGCAGTTCTTC
D: -; size: -; J: TRBJ2-3; V: TRBV20-1; CDR3: CSGNWDSGPVMDTQYF; DNA: TGCAGCGGAAACTGGGACAGCGGGCCGGTAATGGATACGCAGTATTTT
D: -; size: few; J: TRBJ1-3; V: TRBV25-1; CDR3: CASSDWDTGNTIYF; DNA: TGTGCCAGCAGTGACTGGGACACGGGAAACACCATATATTTT
D: -; size: many; J: TRBJ1-2; V: TRBV5-1; CDR3: CASSLDRPIYGYTF; DNA: TGCGCCAGCAGCTTGGATCGTCCTATTTATGGCTACACCTTC
D: TRBD2; size: few; J: TRBJ2-1; V: TRBV29-1; CDR3: CSVEPRLAGIDEQFF; DNA: TGCAGCGTTGAACCCCGACTAGCGGGGATAGATGAGCAGTTCTTC
D: -; size: few; J: TRBJ2-7; V: TRBV7-2; CDR3: CASSLGGALGEQYF; DNA: TGTGCCAGCAGCTTAGGGGGGGCCTTAGGCGAGCAGTACTTC
D: TRBD1; size: -; J: TRBJ2-5; V: TRBV5-1; CDR3: CASSHWDRDQETQYF; DNA: TGCGCCAGCAGCCACTGGGACAGGGACCAAGAGACCCAGTACTTC